Below are 8 T cell receptor beta chains sequenced from a single sample in a study of T cell responses to AZD1222 COVID-19 vaccine. Method: immunoSEQ multiplex PCR; TCRdb's copy keeps in-frame clones and lacks some. Of 150,000 or so clones listed, more than 70% are singletons. Sequenced here: peripheral blood, sampled on day 0 of AZD1222 vaccination. Receptors originate from an adult in good health.

The chain has TRBV7-2 and TRBJ2-7, with 7 bases matching TRBD1. The germline V gene has CDR1 SGHTA and CDR2 FQGNSA. This CDR3 has 14 residues. V was pared by 4 bases and J by 8 bases, with 11 bases of the junction left unmatched. The CDR3 region has the DNA TGTGCCAGCAGCTCCCGACAGGGACCATTGAAGCAGTACTTC. Encoded protein: CASSSRQGPLKQYF.

This clone was observed a handful of times. The chain has TRBV4-2 and TRBJ2-7; 9 bases line up with TRBD2. Looked up from germline, CDR1 is LGHNA and CDR2 is YNFKEQ. CDR3 length: 16 residues. V lost 1 base and J lost 2; bases outside the gene matches: 6. CDR3 in DNA: TGTGCCAGCAGCCAAGCAGCGGGAGGAAACCCCTACGAGCAGTACTTC. This sequence encodes CASSQAAGGNPYEQYF.

V gene TRBV4-2 combines with J gene TRBJ1-5; TRBD1 might be the D (6 bases). This CDR3 has 13 amino acids. Germline values: CDR1 LGHNA, CDR2 YNFKEQ. Between the trimmed V and J ends, which lost 0 bases and 12 bases, there was a span of 12 bases. The CDR3 spells CASSQDRHRDQHF. CDR3 nucleotides: TGTGCCAGCAGCCAAGATCGTCACAGGGACCAGCATTTT.

The chain combines TRBV30 with TRBJ1-2; D is ambiguous. Trimming took 8 bases from V and 5 from J, leaving 12 bases between them. Germline V gene sequence: CDR1 GTSNPN, CDR2 SVGIG (reference sequence). This CDR3 spans 11 amino acids. The CDR3 here is CAQGRYYGYTF. For the CDR3, the DNA is TGTGCCCAAGGACGGTATTATGGCTACACCTTC. The full variable domain, in which reference TRBV30 and TRBJ1-2 provide the parts outside the CDR3, is SQTIHQWPATLVQPVGSPLSLECTVEGTSNPNLYWYRQAAGRGLQLLFYSVGIGQISSEVPQNLSASRPQDRQFILSSKKLLLSDSGFYLCAQGRYYGYTFGSGTRLTVV.

In DNA, the CDR3 is TGTGCCAGCAGTTTATTCCGTCCTGGACAGGGGCCCCCTAACTATGGCTACACCTTC. Residues: CASSLFRPGQGPPNYGYTF. V gene TRBV27 combines with J gene TRBJ1-2; 9 bases line up with TRBD1. The CDR3 totals 19 residues. Trimming at V came to 1 base and at J to 0 bases, leaving 12 bases not matched to a gene. CDR1 is MNHEY, CDR2 SMNVEV, per germline (reference sequence).

This clone was found once. J is TRBJ2-2 and V is TRBV6-1, with 8 nucleotides matching TRBD2. This CDR3 is built from 17 residues. The V gene end was trimmed by 2 bases and the J gene end by 6 bases; junction bases not matched to a gene: 11. Germline assignment: CDR1 MNHNS and CDR2 SASEGT. The CDR3 DNA sequence: TGTGCCAGCAGTGAATTTGGAGCGGGAGTTTGGTCCGGGGAGCTGTTTTTT. It specifies CASSEFGAGVWSGELFF.

The chain employs TRBV15 and TRBJ2-1; no reliable D call. Germline V gene data show CDR1 as LNHNV and CDR2 as YYDKDF (reference sequence). Trimming left V 1 base short and J 2 bases short, with 9 bases between. The CDR3 sequence is 15 residues long. CDR3 region: CATSRAPVAYNEQFF. CDR3 bases: TGTGCCACCAGCAGAGCCCCAGTTGCCTACAATGAGCAGTTCTTC.

The CDR3 is CASSFVGAPSYGYTF. CDR3 nucleotide sequence: TGTGCCAGCAGTTTCGTCGGGGCCCCCTCCTATGGCTACACCTTC. The chain carries TRBV28 and TRBJ1-2; a possible D gene is TRBD1 (5 bases). Germline V lookup: CDR1 MDHEN, CDR2 SYDVKM. The CDR3 is 15 residues long. The V end lost 3 bases, the J end lost 4 bases, and 15 bases lay between the germline ends.